Listed here are 5 T cell receptor beta chains from one sample, sequenced in a study of blood T cell repertoires in COVID-19. Produced via immunoSEQ multiplex PCR; TCRdb's table is partial and in-frame only. This table has about 190,000 clones, 75% to 90% appearing once. Material for sequencing was peripheral blood. Source of these receptors: a man aged 25 to 45 with acute or convalescent COVID-19.

J is TRBJ2-3 and V is TRBV18; TRBD1 aligns across 8 bases. This CDR3 is built from 14 residues. The germline CDR1 and CDR2 sequences are KGHSH and LQKENI. The junction had 2 bases not matched to a gene; V was cut back by 4 bases and J by 2 bases. The CDR3 protein is CASSQDRVTDTQYF. CDR3 coding DNA: TGTGCCAGCTCACAGGACAGGGTCACAGATACGCAGTATTTT.

This clone was found a few times. The gene calls are TRBV19 and TRBJ1-2; D not resolved. The CDR3 has 13 amino acids. The ends were cut back, 3 bases at V and 2 bases at J, with 7 bases in the middle. Germline V lookup: CDR1 LNHDA, CDR2 SQIVND (reference sequence). The CDR3 DNA reads as TGTGCCAGTAGTATGCCCAGGAACTATGGCTACACCTTC. This gives the protein CASSMPRNYGYTF.

This clone appeared a single time. This rearrangement joins TRBV15 to TRBJ1-5, with no clear D. CDR3 length: 14 amino acids. Trimming stripped 0 bases from V and 4 bases from J, with 7 bases between. CDR1 LNHNV and CDR2 YYDKDF come from the germline V gene (reference sequence). The CDR3 protein is CATSREQPNQPQHF. CDR3 sequence (DNA): TGTGCCACCAGCAGAGAACAGCCAAATCAGCCCCAGCATTTT.

The chain's CDR3 is CASSPSDSGYTF. CDR3 bases: TGTGCCAGCTCACCCTCGGACTCTGGCTACACCTTC. The chain recombines TRBV18 with TRBJ1-2; no reliable D call. The CDR3 covers 12 residues. Deletions cut 3 bases from V and 7 bases from J, with 9 bases between. The V gene's germline CDR1 is KGHSH and CDR2 LQKENI.

The V gene is TRBV6-5, the J gene TRBJ1-1; D not certain. Germline V lookup: CDR1 MNHEY, CDR2 SVGAGI. The CDR3 totals 15 residues. V lost 0 bases and J 1 base, leaving 9 bases between the germline ends. CDR3 nucleotide sequence: TGTGCCAGCAGTTACTCTGCGGCCGGGAACACTGAAGCTTTCTTT. Translating gives CASSYSAAGNTEAFF.